These T cell receptor beta chains were read from a single sample in a study of cytomegalovirus exposure and HLA in healthy donors. The protocol was immunoSEQ multiplex PCR, while the TCRdb copy is restricted to in-frame clones and leaves out a portion. The table lists about 140,000 clones, roughly 76% of them singletons. The source material was PBMCs. The receptors were gathered from a human donor in good health. CDR3s include the opening cysteine and the closing phenylalanine or tryptophan. A D gene is named only where the DNA matches it firmly. Not every row has a clone size; where given, it reads once, few, many or a size class.

clone_size	j_call	v_call	d_call	cdr3_aa	cdr3_nt
.	TRBJ1-5	TRBV27	.	CASSFWADQPQHF	TGTGCCAGCAGTTTTTGGGCAGATCAGCCCCAGCATTTT
few	TRBJ2-3	TRBV7-9	TRBD1	CASSPVQGLADTQYF	TGTGCCAGCAGCCCCGTACAGGGGCTCGCAGATACGCAGTATTTT
.	TRBJ2-2	TRBV4-1	TRBD1	CASSRGTGYTGELFF	TGCGCCAGCAGTAGGGGGACAGGGTACACCGGGGAGCTGTTTTTT
once	TRBJ1-2	TRBV28	.	CASSLGAGYTF	TGTGCCAGCAGTCTGGGAGCTGGCTACACCTTC
.	TRBJ1-1	TRBV10-3	.	CAISAGVVYTEAFF	TGTGCCATCAGTGCGGGGGTTGTGTACACTGAAGCTTTCTTT
.	TRBJ2-1	TRBV4-2	TRBD2	CASSQDEAGGPNEQFF	TGTGCCAGCAGCCAAGATGAAGCGGGGGGGCCCAATGAGCAGTTCTTC
.	TRBJ1-5	TRBV6-5	TRBD1	CASSLGTGSNQPQHF	TGTGCCAGCAGTCTCGGGACAGGGAGCAATCAGCCCCAGCATTTT
.	TRBJ1-3	TRBV7-9	TRBD1	CASSDRESGGNTIYF	TGTGCCAGCAGCGACAGGGAAAGTGGTGGAAACACCATATATTTT
.	TRBJ1-5	TRBV11-3	TRBD1	CASSPRQGEWPQHF	TGTGCCAGCAGCCCCCGCCAGGGGGAGTGGCCCCAGCATTTT
.	TRBJ2-7	TRBV4-1	.	CASSQDGGMVYEQYF	TGCGCCAGCAGCCAAGATGGAGGTATGGTCTACGAGCAGTACTTC
once	TRBJ2-3	TRBV6-5	.	CASSYPGTPPDTQYF	TGTGCCAGCAGTTATCCCGGGACACCGCCAGATACGCAGTATTTT
.	TRBJ1-5	TRBV11-2	.	CASSLGGLLQPQHF	TGTGCCAGCAGCTTAGGGGGGCTGCTTCAGCCCCAGCATTTT
few	TRBJ1-2	TRBV9	.	CASSVGAGENGYTF	TGTGCCAGCAGCGTAGGTGCCGGAGAGAATGGCTACACCTTC
.	TRBJ1-1	TRBV10-3	.	CAISEGVNTEAFF	TGTGCCATCAGTGAAGGAGTGAACACTGAAGCTTTCTTT
few	TRBJ1-4	TRBV19	TRBD1	CASSMGQAATNEKLFF	TGTGCCAGTAGTATGGGACAGGCCGCAACTAATGAAAAACTGTTTTTT
.	TRBJ2-7	TRBV9	.	CASSVGQLPYEQYF	TGTGCCAGCAGCGTAGGTCAGTTACCTTACGAGCAGTACTTC
.	TRBJ2-1	TRBV7-9	TRBD1	CASRLDRDNEQFF	TGTGCCAGCAGGTTGGACAGGGACAATGAGCAGTTCTTC
once	TRBJ2-1	TRBV25-1	TRBD2	CASRTVGGRYNEQFF	TGTGCCAGCAGGACAGTGGGCGGGAGGTACAATGAGCAGTTCTTC
.	TRBJ2-7	TRBV6-5	TRBD2	CASSLTSFYEQYF	TGTGCCAGCAGTTTGACTAGCTTCTACGAGCAGTACTTC
.	TRBJ1-6	TRBV10-3	.	CAISETGDFYNSPLHF	TGTGCCATCAGTGAGACGGGGGATTTCTATAATTCACCCCTCCACTTT
.	TRBJ1-5	TRBV28	.	CASSLSSQPQHF	TGTGCCAGCAGTTTGTCGAGTCAGCCCCAGCATTTT
.	TRBJ1-1	TRBV29-1	.	CSVAPTEAFF	TGCAGCGTTGCTCCTACTGAAGCTTTCTTT
.	TRBJ2-7	TRBV7-9	TRBD1	CASSLAGGQGYEQYF	TGTGCCAGCAGCTTAGCGGGGGGACAGGGGTACGAGCAGTACTTC
few	TRBJ2-7	TRBV11-1	.	CASSSSAHEQYF	TGTGCCAGTTCTAGTAGCGCCCACGAGCAGTACTTC
few	TRBJ2-7	TRBV5-6	TRBD2	CASSPGLAGVEQYF	TGTGCCAGCAGCCCGGGACTAGCGGGAGTTGAGCAGTACTTC
.	TRBJ1-4	TRBV13	TRBD1	CASSNTDRAEKLFF	TGTGCCAGCAGCAACACCGACAGGGCGGAAAAACTGTTTTTT
.	TRBJ2-2	TRBV5-6	.	CASSLVQGRRELFF	TGTGCCAGCAGCTTGGTGCAGGGTAGACGGGAGCTGTTTTTT
once	TRBJ1-4	TRBV2	TRBD1	CASSPQTGTGEKLFF	TGTGCCAGCAGCCCGCAGACAGGGACCGGTGAAAAACTGTTTTTT
.	TRBJ2-7	TRBV9	TRBD2	CASSELAGFHEQYF	TGTGCCAGCAGCGAATTAGCGGGGTTCCACGAGCAGTACTTC
few	TRBJ2-7	TRBV5-1	TRBD2	CASSPWTSAYEQYF	TGCGCCAGCAGCCCCTGGACTAGCGCCTACGAGCAGTACTTC
.	TRBJ2-2	TRBV5-1	.	CASSDYAAGELFF	TGCGCCAGCAGTGACTACGCGGCCGGGGAGCTGTTTTTT